Listed below are T cell receptor beta chains from one sample, sequenced in a study of cytomegalovirus exposure and HLA in healthy donors. Data came from immunoSEQ multiplex PCR; TCRdb stores just in-frame clones and leaves some out. The sample includes about 79,000 clones, over 85% of them seen just once. Material for sequencing was PBMCs. These receptors all come from a woman aged 25 to 39 in good health and CMV-seronegative. Each CDR3 is given with its conserved first and last residue. Clone size, where shown, is once, few, many, or a class for clones that have expanded.

size: NA
V: TRBV27
J: TRBJ1-6
CDR3: CASSSDPKRGSPLHF

size: NA
V: TRBV6-6
J: TRBJ1-1
CDR3: CASSYSTVSNTEAFF

size: NA
V: TRBV9
J: TRBJ2-2
CDR3: CASSVLGTGNTGELFF

size: NA
V: TRBV7-8
J: TRBJ2-2
CDR3: CASSLRTRDRYTGELFF

size: NA
V: TRBV19
J: TRBJ1-2
CDR3: CASSVDTGSYGYTF

size: once
V: TRBV27
J: TRBJ2-1
CDR3: CASSLGSGSVSINEQFF

size: once
V: TRBV14
J: TRBJ2-1
CDR3: CASSPKISSYNEQFF

size: NA
V: TRBV7-7
J: TRBJ2-5
CDR3: CASSSLAGNQETQYF

size: NA
V: TRBV6-1
J: TRBJ2-3
CDR3: CASSASGMEDTQYF

size: once
V: TRBV5-1
J: TRBJ2-7
CDR3: CASTGTSGKSNEQYF

size: NA
V: TRBV20-1
J: TRBJ2-1
CDR3: CSLFDRGFRFF

size: few
V: TRBV2
J: TRBJ1-6
CDR3: CASSAGQFNSPLHF

size: NA
V: TRBV6-1
J: TRBJ1-1
CDR3: CASSESRARRDTEAFF

size: NA
V: TRBV30
J: TRBJ1-6
CDR3: CAWSVRVRDRGAPLHF

size: NA
V: TRBV7-7
J: TRBJ2-3
CDR3: CASSPGLMGGVLDTQYF

size: NA
V: TRBV6-5
J: TRBJ1-4
CDR3: CASSYRGRDSEKLFF

size: once
V: TRBV30
J: TRBJ1-6
CDR3: CAWSPLGQGNSPLHF

size: once
V: TRBV5-1
J: TRBJ2-2
CDR3: CASSLVSGDTGELFF

size: NA
V: TRBV6-6
J: TRBJ1-3
CDR3: CASKSTGNSGNTIYF

size: once
V: TRBV28
J: TRBJ2-7
CDR3: CASTSAGLKTEGEQYF

size: NA
V: TRBV6-5
J: TRBJ2-7
CDR3: CASSSSDRDYEQYF

size: NA
V: TRBV6-1
J: TRBJ1-1
CDR3: CASTGHPPTEAFF

size: NA
V: TRBV10-2
J: TRBJ1-1
CDR3: CASRQGFDGNTEAFF

size: once
V: TRBV11-2
J: TRBJ1-6
CDR3: CASSLESPGATSPLHF

size: NA
V: TRBV19
J: TRBJ2-6
CDR3: CASKRTYLSSGANVLTF

size: NA
V: TRBV6-5
J: TRBJ2-7
CDR3: CASSAYRGRLYF

size: NA
V: TRBV28
J: TRBJ1-3
CDR3: CASRPPGGTLNTIYF

size: NA
V: TRBV4-3
J: TRBJ1-1
CDR3: CASSFGGGGNTEAFF

size: NA
V: TRBV5-1
J: TRBJ2-3
CDR3: CASSLPSASTDTQYF

size: NA
V: TRBV6-5
J: TRBJ2-3
CDR3: CASSSSTDTQYF

size: NA
V: TRBV6-1
J: TRBJ2-3
CDR3: CASSAGLSSTDTQYF

size: NA
V: TRBV14
J: TRBJ2-5
CDR3: CASSQVAGAPQETQYF

size: NA
V: TRBV19
J: TRBJ1-1
CDR3: CASSGQPMNTEAFF

size: NA
V: TRBV6-5
J: TRBJ2-1
CDR3: CASRNDLISEQFF

size: NA
V: TRBV2
J: TRBJ1-2
CDR3: CASSDRQKDGYTF

size: NA
V: TRBV28
J: TRBJ1-4
CDR3: CASSLAGQGSEKLFF

size: NA
V: TRBV7-2
J: TRBJ2-3
CDR3: CASSLFRTHTDTQYF

size: NA
V: TRBV7-8
J: TRBJ1-1
CDR3: CASGPGVVNTEAFF

size: NA
V: TRBV5-4
J: TRBJ2-3
CDR3: CAVTRADTQYF

size: NA
V: TRBV6-4
J: TRBJ1-6
CDR3: CASSDRHTVSPLHF

size: NA
V: TRBV10-3
J: TRBJ2-5
CDR3: CAISSTGSFGSLTETQYF